A single sample gave rise to the 28 T cell receptor beta chains below, sequenced in a study of T-cell reconstitution after alpha-beta-depleted transplantation in children. Library preparation (for TCRbeta) was performed with unique molecular identifiers. TCRdb analysed the PCR reads with MiXCR anew, one entry per CDR3 protein. The repertoire holds hundreds of thousands of distinct CDR3 sequences, with over 10% as singletons. This material consisted of PBMCs, mostly from graft donor cells, taken 360 days after TCRalphabeta/CD19-depleted stem cell transplant. The receptors shown here come from a male patient under 18 who had a stem cell transplant for acute myeloid leukemia, so the T cells may come from the graft donor.

The rearrangement links TRBV30 to TRBJ1-5, with a weak D call TRBD1 (6 bases). Germline CDR1 GTSNPN, CDR2 SVGIG (reference sequence). The CDR3 runs 15 residues. The germline V and J ends were trimmed by 0 bases and 4 bases, with 13 bases remaining between them. The chain's CDR3 is CAWSVQRGGNQPQHF. CDR3 bases: TGTGCCTGGAGTGTACAAAGGGGGGGAAATCAGCCCCAGCATTTT.

This clonotype was recorded many times. This chain joins TRBV20-1 and TRBJ2-7; TRBD2 might be the D (5 bases). The CDR3 loop spans 13 amino acids. V lost 2 bases, J lost 4 bases, and 12 bases lay in between. Germline loops: CDR1 DFQATT, CDR2 SNEGSKA (reference sequence). The CDR3 DNA sequence: TGCAGTGCTAGACCTAGCCCGGAGTACGAGCAGTACTTC. Residues: CSARPSPEYEQYF.

The V call is TRBV7-3, the J call TRBJ2-1, with 7 nucleotides matching TRBD2. The V gene end was trimmed by 5 bases and the J gene end by 6 bases; junction bases not matched to a gene: 13. Germline CDR1 and CDR2: SGHTA and FQGTGA. This CDR3 region has 16 residues. The CDR3 here is CASSPESSGSRNEQFF. DNA for the CDR3: TGTGCCAGCAGCCCCGAGAGTAGCGGGTCCCGCAATGAGCAGTTCTTC.

This clonotype was seen repeatedly, ten times or more. The chain is built from TRBV5-1 and TRBJ2-3, with TRBD1 identical over 7 bases. Trimming took 4 bases from V and 0 from J; bases not matched to a gene: 5. Germline CDR1 is SGHRS and CDR2 is YFSETQ. The CDR3 totals 15 residues. CDR3 DNA: TGCGCCAGCAGCCCGACAGGGCACAGCACAGATACGCAGTATTTT. This codes for CASSPTGHSTDTQYF.

This clonotype has only a few counts. The genes are TRBV15 and TRBJ1-5; D not resolved. This CDR3 has 17 residues. V was pared by 0 bases and J by 0 bases, with 12 bases between. Germline assignment: CDR1 LNHNV and CDR2 YYDKDF (reference sequence). In nucleotides, the CDR3 is TGTGCCACCAGCAGAGATAGGGCCGATTATAGCAATCAGCCCCAGCATTTT. This translates into CATSRDRADYSNQPQHF.

The V call is TRBV29-1, the J call TRBJ2-1, with 7 bases identical to TRBD1. The CDR3 totals 12 residues. The germline gives CDR1 SQVTM, CDR2 ANQGSEA. V was clipped by 6 bases and J by 4 bases; unmatched bases: 3. The CDR3 protein is CSVTTGYNEQFF. In nucleotides, the CDR3 is TGCAGCGTGACGACAGGGTACAATGAGCAGTTCTTC.

The V call is TRBV12-3 or TRBV12-4, the J call TRBJ2-7, with D maybe TRBD1 (6 bases). The CDR3 has 13 residues. V lost 8 bases and J lost 1, with 12 bases in between. The CDR3 nucleotides are TGTGCCAGCCACATAACAGGGTCCTACGAGCAGTACTTC. It is translated as CASHITGSYEQYF.

The V call is TRBV25-1, the J call TRBJ2-6; TRBD1 matches 7 bases. The CDR3 contains 17 residues. Germline values: CDR1 MGHDK, CDR2 SYGVNS. Trimming removed 9 bases from V and 0 bases from J; junction bases left unmatched: 11. The CDR3 DNA sequence: TGTGCCAGTCCCCTCGGGACAGACAGCTCTGGGGCCAACGTCCTGACTTTC. Translating it yields CASPLGTDSSGANVLTF.

This clonotype was counted many times. The rearrangement uses TRBV7-9 and TRBJ2-7, with TRBD1 matching 10 bases. Germline values: CDR1 SEHNR, CDR2 FQNEAQ (reference sequence). Trimming removed 3 bases from V and 7 bases from J; junction bases left unmatched: 15. CDR3 length: 17 residues. The CDR3 loop is CASSFNPRGQGTGEQYF. The DNA of the CDR3 is TGTGCCAGCAGCTTTAATCCCCGGGGACAGGGGACGGGGGAGCAGTACTTC.

This clonotype was observed a few times. This chain uses TRBV30 with TRBJ2-7; maybe TRBD1 (7 bases). From germline, CDR1 is GTSNPN and CDR2 SVGIG (reference sequence). CDR3 size: 12 residues. Trimming removed 2 bases at V and 9 bases at J, with 14 bases between. CDR3 region: CAWSQGGMAQYF. The CDR3 region has the DNA TGTGCCTGGAGTCAGGGGGGCATGGCGCAGTACTTC.

This clonotype was detected ten times or more. The chain employs TRBV11-2 and TRBJ2-1, with D possibly being TRBD1 (6 bases). Per germline, CDR1 SGHAT and CDR2 FQNNGV. The CDR3 runs to 15 residues. The V end was cut by 5 bases, the J end by 0 bases, with 11 bases between. The CDR3 nucleotides read TGTGCCAGCAGCCGACTACAGGGCTCCTACAATGAGCAGTTCTTC. Translating it yields CASSRLQGSYNEQFF. Drawing the rest from reference TRBV11-2 and TRBJ2-1, the complete variable domain is EAGVAQSPRYKIIEKRQSVAFWCNPISGHATLYWYQQILGQGPKLLIQFQNNGVVDDSQLPKDRFSAERLKGVDSTLKIQPAKLEDSAVYLCASSRLQGSYNEQFFGPGTRLTVL.

Regarding this clonotype: Likely a read error: the CDR3 ends without its conserved phenylalanine or tryptophan. The CDR3 reads CSVEGGLAGGPISYEQYL. CDR3 bases: TGCAGCGTTGAAGGGGGACTAGCGGGAGGTCCGATTTCCTACGAGCAGTACTTA. V is TRBV29-1 and J is TRBJ2-7; 15 bases map to TRBD2. Germline assignment: CDR1 SQVTM and CDR2 ANQGSEA. CDR3 size: 18 residues. The V and J ends lost 1 base and 1 base, in that order; junction bases with no gene match: 8.

This clonotype was recorded a few times. A much more abundant neighbour one base away suggests this may be a read error. The genes are TRBV30 and TRBJ2-3; D is undetermined. CDR3 length: 11 amino acids. Deletions cut 0 bases from V and 3 bases from J, with 1 base between. Germline lookup yields CDR1 GTSNPN and CDR2 SVGIG (reference sequence). The DNA for the CDR3 is TGTGCCTGGAGTGTAACAGATACGCAGTATTTT. Translation: CAWSVTDTQYF.

This clonotype was counted only a few times. The chain has TRBV5-1 and TRBJ1-2; perhaps TRBD1 as D (6 bases). The germline V gene has CDR1 SGHRS and CDR2 YFSETQ. Trimming took 4 bases from V and 5 from J, leaving 18 bases between them. This CDR3 has 15 amino acids. CDR3 protein: CASSPDEAGAYGYTF. The CDR3 coding sequence is TGCGCCAGCAGCCCCGACGAGGCAGGGGCTTATGGCTACACCTTC.

This clonotype has more than one count but fewer than ten. The chain uses TRBV6-5 and TRBJ2-2; D unresolved. Germline-derived CDR1 and CDR2 are MNHEY and SVGAGI. This CDR3 region has 14 residues. Trimming shortened V by 1 base and J by 1 base, and 4 bases separated the two germline ends. The CDR3 nucleotides read TGTGCCAGCAGTTACTTTCGGAACACCGGGGAGCTGTTTTTT. This encodes CASSYFRNTGELFF.

The V gene is TRBV3-1, the J gene TRBJ1-1; the match to TRBD1 covers 9 bases. CDR3 size: 16 residues. Trimming took 4 bases from V and 5 from J; bases not matched to a gene: 11. CDR1 and CDR2 from the germline V gene are LGHDT and YNNKEL (reference sequence). The CDR3 bases are TGTGCCAGCAGCCTTGAGGGACAGGGCCATAGGACTGAAGCTTTCTTT. This encodes CASSLEGQGHRTEAFF.

This clonotype was seen a handful of times. This rearrangement joins TRBV28 to TRBJ2-1; D may correspond to TRBD1 or TRBD2 (5 bases each). The CDR3 runs to 15 residues. The germline V and J ends were trimmed by 3 bases and 2 bases, with 11 bases remaining between them. CDR1 and CDR2 from the germline V gene are MDHEN and SYDVKM. This chain's CDR3 is CASSFKLGAYNEQFF. CDR3 sequence (DNA): TGTGCCAGCAGTTTCAAGCTGGGGGCCTACAATGAGCAGTTCTTC.

Concerning this clonotype itself: One junction end does not reproduce the germline sequence, and a read error may be involved. The rearrangement uses TRBV4-2 and TRBJ2-1; 9 bases fit TRBD2. The CDR3 covers 15 residues. Germline V gene sequence: CDR1 LGHNA, CDR2 YNFKEQ. In nucleotides, the CDR3 is TGTGCCATCAGCCCCGGCCGGACTAGCGACGATGAGCAGTTCTTC. This translates into CAISPGRTSDDEQFF.

J is TRBJ1-4 and V is TRBV5-5; D call uncertain. Looked up from germline, CDR1 is SGHKS and CDR2 is YYEKEE (reference sequence). The ends were cut back, 0 bases at V and 0 bases at J, with 0 bases in the middle. The CDR3 extends over 13 amino acids. Here the CDR3 reads CASSLATNEKLFF. DNA for the CDR3: TGTGCCAGCAGCTTGGCAACTAATGAAAAACTGTTTTTT. Using reference TRBV5-5 and TRBJ1-4 for the parts outside the CDR3, the full variable domain is DAGVTQSPTHLIKTRGQQVTLRCSPISGHKSVSWYQQVLGQGPQFIFQYYEKEERGRGNFPDRFSARQFPNYSSELNVNALLLGDSALYLCASSLATNEKLFFGSGTQLSVL.

This rearrangement joins TRBV7-6 to TRBJ2-1, with D possibly matching TRBD2 (5 bases). Trimming shortened V by 1 base and J by 10 bases, and 17 bases separated the two germline ends. CDR3 length: 15 residues. CDR1 and CDR2 from the germline V gene are SGHVS and FNYEAQ. The CDR3 is CASSLGGTSGYEQFF. For the CDR3, the DNA is TGTGCCAGCAGCTTAGGGGGAACTAGTGGGTACGAGCAGTTCTTC.

This clonotype showed up just a few times. The CDR3: CASSFRTGGNTEAFF. The CDR3 region has the DNA TGTGCCAGCAGCTTTCGGACAGGGGGCAACACTGAAGCTTTCTTT. This chain links TRBV7-3 with TRBJ1-1, with 11 bases identical to TRBD1. This CDR3 comprises 15 residues. Germline V gene data show CDR1 as SGHTA and CDR2 as FQGTGA. Trimming took 3 bases from V and 2 from J; bases not matched to a gene: 2.

This clonotype was recorded a few times. This rearrangement joins TRBV6-5 to TRBJ2-7; 12 bases fit TRBD1. There are 17 residues in the CDR3. CDR1 is MNHEY and CDR2 is SVGAGI in the germline V gene. With V trimmed by 1 base and J by 5 bases, 9 bases remained unmatched. CDR3 protein: CASSYFPPGQGAHEQYF. The CDR3 region has the DNA TGTGCCAGCAGTTACTTCCCCCCGGGACAGGGGGCGCACGAGCAGTACTTC.

The gene calls are TRBV29-1 and TRBJ2-5, with 7 bases that match TRBD1. J lost 5 bases, V lost 2 bases, and 2 bases had no gene match. The germline V gene has CDR1 SQVTM and CDR2 ANQGSEA. The CDR3 extends over 12 amino acids. DNA of the CDR3: TGCAGCGTTGAACAGGGGGAGGAGACCCAGTACTTC. Translated: CSVEQGEETQYF.

The chain recombines TRBV24-1 with TRBJ1-2, with 12 bases that match TRBD1. J was trimmed by 6 bases and V by 5 bases; bases with no gene match: 6. Germline V gives CDR1 KGHDR, CDR2 SFDVKD. This CDR3 is built from 15 residues. The CDR3, as DNA: TGTGCCACCAGTGGGGACAGGGGGCAAGCGGATGGCTACACCTTC. Translated: CATSGDRGQADGYTF.

This chain uses TRBV25-1 with TRBJ1-2, with unresolved D. From germline, CDR1 is MGHDK and CDR2 SYGVNS. V was cut by 6 bases and J by 4 bases, with 15 bases left in between. This CDR3 comprises 14 residues. The CDR3 loop reads CASSPEAQIYGYTF. The CDR3 DNA is TGTGCCAGCAGCCCCGAGGCGCAGATCTATGGCTACACCTTC.

The CDR3 nucleotides are TGTGCCAGCAGCTTTGCGGGAGCGTTCGAGCAGTACTTC. This encodes CASSFAGAFEQYF. The rearrangement links TRBV11-2 to TRBJ2-7; 7 nucleotides match TRBD2. With 3 bases clipped from V and 6 bases from J, the junction kept 5 bases outside the gene matches. The CDR3 covers 13 residues. Germline V gene lookup returns CDR1 SGHAT and CDR2 FQNNGV.

This clonotype has only a few counts. DNA of the CDR3: TGTGCCAGCAGCGTAGTCTGGGGGTTGAACACCGGGGAGCTGTTTTTT. This codes for CASSVVWGLNTGELFF. This sequence joins TRBV9 and TRBJ2-2; perhaps D is TRBD1 or TRBD2 (5 bases each). The V end was cut by 0 bases, the J end by 1 base, with 10 bases between. Germline-derived CDR1 and CDR2 are SGDLS and YYNGEE. CDR3 length equals 16 residues.

The chain recombines TRBV10-3 with TRBJ1-2; no firm D call. CDR1 and CDR2 from the germline V gene are ENHRY and SYGVKD. The CDR3 consists of 12 residues. The V end lost 6 bases, the J end lost 4 bases, and 9 bases lay between the germline ends. In nucleotides, the CDR3 is TGTGCCATCAGGGAGACACGCTATGGCTACACCTTC. Translated: CAIRETRYGYTF.